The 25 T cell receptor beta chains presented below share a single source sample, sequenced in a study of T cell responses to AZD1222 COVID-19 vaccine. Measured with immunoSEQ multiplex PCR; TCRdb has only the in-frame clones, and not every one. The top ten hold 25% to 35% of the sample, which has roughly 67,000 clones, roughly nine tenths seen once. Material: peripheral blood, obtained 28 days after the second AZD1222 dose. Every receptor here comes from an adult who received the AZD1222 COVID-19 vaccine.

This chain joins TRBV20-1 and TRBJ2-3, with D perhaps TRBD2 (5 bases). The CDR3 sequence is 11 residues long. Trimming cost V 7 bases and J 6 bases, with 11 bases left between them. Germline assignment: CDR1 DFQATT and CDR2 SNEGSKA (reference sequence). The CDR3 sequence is CSERGFDTQYF. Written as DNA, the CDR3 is TGCAGTGAGAGAGGGTTTGATACGCAGTATTTT.

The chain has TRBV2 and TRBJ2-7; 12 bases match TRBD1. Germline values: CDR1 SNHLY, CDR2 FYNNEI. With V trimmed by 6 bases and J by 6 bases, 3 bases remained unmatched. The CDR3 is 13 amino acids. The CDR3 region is CASRGTGGFEQYF. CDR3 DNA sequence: TGTGCCAGCAGGGGGACAGGGGGCTTCGAGCAGTACTTC.

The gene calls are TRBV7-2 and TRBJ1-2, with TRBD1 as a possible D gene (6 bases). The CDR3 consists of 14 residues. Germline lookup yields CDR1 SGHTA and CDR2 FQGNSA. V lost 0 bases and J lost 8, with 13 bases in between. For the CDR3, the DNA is TGTGCCAGCAGCTTAGCTTCGACAGGTGTCGGCTACACCTTC. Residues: CASSLASTGVGYTF.

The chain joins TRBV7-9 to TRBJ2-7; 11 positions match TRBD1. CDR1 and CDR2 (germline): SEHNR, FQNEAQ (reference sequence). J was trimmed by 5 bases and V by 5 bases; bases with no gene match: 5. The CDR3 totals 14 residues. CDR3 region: CASSQDRGLNEQYF. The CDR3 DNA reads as TGTGCCAGCAGCCAGGACAGGGGGCTCAACGAGCAGTACTTC.

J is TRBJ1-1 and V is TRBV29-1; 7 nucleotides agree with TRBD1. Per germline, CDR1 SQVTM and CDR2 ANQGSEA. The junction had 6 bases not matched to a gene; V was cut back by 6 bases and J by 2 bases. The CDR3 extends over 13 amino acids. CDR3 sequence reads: CSVKGGSNTEAFF. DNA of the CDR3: TGCAGCGTAAAAGGGGGCTCCAACACTGAAGCTTTCTTT.

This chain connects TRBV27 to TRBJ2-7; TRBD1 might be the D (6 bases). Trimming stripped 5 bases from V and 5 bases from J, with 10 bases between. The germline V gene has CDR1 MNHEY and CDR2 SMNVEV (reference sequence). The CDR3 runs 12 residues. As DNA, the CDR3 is TGTGCCAGCAGTGACAGGTTCGACGAGCAGTACTTC. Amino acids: CASSDRFDEQYF.

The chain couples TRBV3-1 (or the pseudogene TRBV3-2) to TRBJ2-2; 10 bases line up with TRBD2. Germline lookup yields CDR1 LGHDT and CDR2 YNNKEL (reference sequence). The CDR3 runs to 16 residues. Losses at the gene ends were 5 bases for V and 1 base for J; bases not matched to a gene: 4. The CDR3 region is CASSSRTSGNTGELFF. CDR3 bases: TGTGCCAGCAGCTCCCGGACTAGCGGGAACACCGGGGAGCTGTTTTTT.

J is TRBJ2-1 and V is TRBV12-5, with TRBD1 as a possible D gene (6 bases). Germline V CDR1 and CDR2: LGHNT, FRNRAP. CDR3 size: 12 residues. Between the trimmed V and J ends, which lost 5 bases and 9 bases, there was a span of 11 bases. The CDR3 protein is CASGPQGFEQFF. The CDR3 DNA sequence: TGTGCTAGTGGTCCCCAGGGGTTTGAGCAGTTCTTC. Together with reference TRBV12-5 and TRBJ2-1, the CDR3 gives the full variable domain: DARVTQTPRHKVTEMGQEVTMRCQPILGHNTVFWYRQTMMQGLELLAYFRNRAPLDDSGMPKDRFSAEMPDATLATLKIQPSEPRDSAVYFCASGPQGFEQFFGPGTRLTVL.

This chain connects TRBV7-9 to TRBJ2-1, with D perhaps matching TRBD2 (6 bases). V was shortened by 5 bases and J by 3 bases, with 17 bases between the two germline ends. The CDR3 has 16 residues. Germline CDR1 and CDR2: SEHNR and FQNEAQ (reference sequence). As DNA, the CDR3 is TGTGCCAGCAGCGCCGGGAGTATAAATCTCTACAATGAGCAGTTCTTC. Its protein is CASSAGSINLYNEQFF.

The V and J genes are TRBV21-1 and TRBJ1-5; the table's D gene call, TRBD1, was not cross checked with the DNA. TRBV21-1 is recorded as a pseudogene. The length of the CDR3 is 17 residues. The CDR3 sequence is CASPLILTGSSNQPQHF. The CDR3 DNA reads TGTGCCAGTCCTCTGATCTTGACAGGATCTAGCAATCAGCCCCAGCATTTT.

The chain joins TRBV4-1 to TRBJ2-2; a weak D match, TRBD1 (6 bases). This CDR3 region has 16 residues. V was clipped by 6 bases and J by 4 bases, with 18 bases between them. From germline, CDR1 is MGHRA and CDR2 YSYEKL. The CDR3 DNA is TGCGCCAGCAGAGGAGGTTTGGGGGCAGGCACCGGGGAGCTGTTTTTT. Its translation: CASRGGLGAGTGELFF.

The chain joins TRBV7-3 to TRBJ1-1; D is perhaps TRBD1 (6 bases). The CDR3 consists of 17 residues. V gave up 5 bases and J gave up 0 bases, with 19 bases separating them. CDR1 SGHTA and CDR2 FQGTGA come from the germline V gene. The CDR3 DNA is TGTGCCAGCAGCCCCCGACCAGGACAGTCGGTGAACACTGAAGCTTTCTTT. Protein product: CASSPRPGQSVNTEAFF.

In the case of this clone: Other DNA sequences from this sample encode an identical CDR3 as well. The CDR3 loop reads CASSLGGGYTF. CDR3 coding DNA: TGTGCCAGCAGTTTAGGGGGTGGCTACACCTTC. The chain links TRBV12-3 or TRBV12-4 to TRBJ1-2, with unresolved D. CDR3 length: 11 amino acids. The V gene lost 1 base and the J gene lost 7 bases, with 4 bases spanning the gap.

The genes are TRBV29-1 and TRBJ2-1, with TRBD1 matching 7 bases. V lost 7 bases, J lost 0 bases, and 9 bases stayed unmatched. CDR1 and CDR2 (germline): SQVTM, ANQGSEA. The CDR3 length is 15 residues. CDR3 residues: CSARLGGSSYNEQFF. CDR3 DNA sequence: TGCAGCGCCCGCCTAGGGGGCAGCTCCTACAATGAGCAGTTCTTC.

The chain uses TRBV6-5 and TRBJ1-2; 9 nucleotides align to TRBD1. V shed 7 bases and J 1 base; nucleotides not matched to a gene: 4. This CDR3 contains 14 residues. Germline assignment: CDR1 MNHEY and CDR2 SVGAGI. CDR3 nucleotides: TGTGCCAGCAAAAAGACAGGGGGTAACTATGGCTACACCTTC. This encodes CASKKTGGNYGYTF.

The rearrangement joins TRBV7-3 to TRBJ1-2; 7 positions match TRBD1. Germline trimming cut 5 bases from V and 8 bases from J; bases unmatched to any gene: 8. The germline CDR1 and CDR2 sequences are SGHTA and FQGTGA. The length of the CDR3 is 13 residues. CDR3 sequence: CASSPRQGTGYTF. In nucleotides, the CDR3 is TGTGCCAGCAGCCCTCGACAGGGAACGGGCTACACCTTC.

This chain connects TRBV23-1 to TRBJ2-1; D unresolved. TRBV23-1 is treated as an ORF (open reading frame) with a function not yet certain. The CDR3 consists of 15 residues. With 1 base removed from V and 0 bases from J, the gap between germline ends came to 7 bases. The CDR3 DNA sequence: TGCGCCAGCAGTCAATTAGTAAGCTCCTACAATGAGCAGTTCTTC. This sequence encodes CASSQLVSSYNEQFF.

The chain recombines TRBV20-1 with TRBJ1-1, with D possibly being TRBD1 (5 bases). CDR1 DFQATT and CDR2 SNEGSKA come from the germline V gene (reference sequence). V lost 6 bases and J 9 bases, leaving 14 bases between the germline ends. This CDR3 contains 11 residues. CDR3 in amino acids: CSASGTRQAFF. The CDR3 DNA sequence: TGCAGTGCCAGCGGGACCCGCCAAGCTTTCTTT.

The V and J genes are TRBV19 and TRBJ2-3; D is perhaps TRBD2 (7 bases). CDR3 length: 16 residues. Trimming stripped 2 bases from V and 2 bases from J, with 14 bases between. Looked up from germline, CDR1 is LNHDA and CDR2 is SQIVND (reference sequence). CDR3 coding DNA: TGTGCCAGTAGTATATTGGGAGGGGGACCCACAGATACGCAGTATTTT. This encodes CASSILGGGPTDTQYF.

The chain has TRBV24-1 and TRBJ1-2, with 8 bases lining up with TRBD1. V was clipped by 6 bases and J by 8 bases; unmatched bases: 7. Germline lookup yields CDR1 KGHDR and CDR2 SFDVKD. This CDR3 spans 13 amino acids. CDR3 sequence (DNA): TGTGCCACCAGTAAGGGGGCAGGGGGCGGCTACACCTTC. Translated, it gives CATSKGAGGGYTF.

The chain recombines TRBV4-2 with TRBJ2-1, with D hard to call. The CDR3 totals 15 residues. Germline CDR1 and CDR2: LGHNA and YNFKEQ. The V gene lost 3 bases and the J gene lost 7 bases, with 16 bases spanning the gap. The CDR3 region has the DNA TGTGCCAGCAGCCACTGGAGAGGAACTGGAAATGAGCAGTTCTTC. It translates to CASSHWRGTGNEQFF.

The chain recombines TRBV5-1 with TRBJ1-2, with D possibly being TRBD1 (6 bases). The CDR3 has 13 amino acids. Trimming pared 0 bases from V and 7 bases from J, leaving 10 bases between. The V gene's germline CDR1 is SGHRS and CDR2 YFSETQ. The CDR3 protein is CASSLVGGSGYTF. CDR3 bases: TGCGCCAGCAGCTTGGTGGGGGGCTCTGGCTACACCTTC.

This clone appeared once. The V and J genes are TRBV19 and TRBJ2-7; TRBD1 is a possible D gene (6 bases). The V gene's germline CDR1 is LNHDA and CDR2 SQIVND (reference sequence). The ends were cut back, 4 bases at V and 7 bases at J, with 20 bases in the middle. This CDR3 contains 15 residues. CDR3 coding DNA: TGTGCCAGTAGTACCACAGGGTTCTTAGTGGGTGAGCAGTACTTC. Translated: CASSTTGFLVGEQYF.

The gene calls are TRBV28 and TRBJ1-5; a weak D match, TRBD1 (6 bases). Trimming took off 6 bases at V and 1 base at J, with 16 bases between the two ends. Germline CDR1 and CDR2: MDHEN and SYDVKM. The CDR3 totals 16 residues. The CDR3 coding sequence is TGTGCCAGCAGCGGGACACTCACAGCCAGCAATCAGCCCCAGCATTTT. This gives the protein CASSGTLTASNQPQHF.

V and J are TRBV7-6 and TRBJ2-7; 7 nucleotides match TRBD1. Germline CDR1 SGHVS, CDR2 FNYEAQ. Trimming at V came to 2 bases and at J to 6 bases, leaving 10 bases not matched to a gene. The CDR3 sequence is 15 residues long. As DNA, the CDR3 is TGTGCCAGCAGCTTATATAACAGGGGCGATCCCGAGCAGTACTTC. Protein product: CASSLYNRGDPEQYF.